Listed here is a single T cell receptor beta chain. As yet, its antigen is unknown. Trimming shortened V by 5 bases and J by 2 bases, and 12 bases separated the two germline ends. The CDR3 totals 14 residues. The germline V gene encodes CDR1 SGHRS and CDR2 YFSETQ. The immunoSEQ assay was version 4, run in survey mode. Assay used: immunoSEQ multiplex PCR; TCRdb lists only in-frame clones, some missing. This table has about 39,000 clones, around 85% appearing once. The data were obtained in a study of persistence of HIV-infected CD4 T cells. Overlapping HIV-1 Gag 15-mer peptides at approximately 0.91 ug per peptide per mL were used. Memory cells lacking CD40L and CD69 with high CD45RO were sorted. Undetectable plasma HIV-1 RNA below 50 copies/mL lasted at least 4 years.

This clonotype originated in an adult with HIV. The donor label of this sample is uncertain. The J gene is TRBJ2-3, the V gene TRBV5-1; D might be TRBD2 (6 bases). Here the sequenced sample was cultured CD4+ T cells from PBMCs, taken from a patient who received antiretroviral therapy. In DNA form, the CDR3 reads TGCGCCAGCAGTGCCCTGGGACTCACAGATACGCAGTATTTT. Amino acids: CASSALGLTDTQYF.